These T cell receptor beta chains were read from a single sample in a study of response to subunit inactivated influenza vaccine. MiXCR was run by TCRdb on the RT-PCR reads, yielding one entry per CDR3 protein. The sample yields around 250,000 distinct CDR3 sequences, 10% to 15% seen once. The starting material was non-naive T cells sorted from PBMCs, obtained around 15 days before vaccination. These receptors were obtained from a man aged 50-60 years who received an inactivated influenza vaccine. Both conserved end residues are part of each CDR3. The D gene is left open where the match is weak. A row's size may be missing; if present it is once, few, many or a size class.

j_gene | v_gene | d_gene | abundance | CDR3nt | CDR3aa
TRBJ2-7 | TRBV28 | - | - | TGTGCCAGCAGTTTATTTTCCGGACCCTACGAGCAGTACTTC | CASSLFSGPYEQYF
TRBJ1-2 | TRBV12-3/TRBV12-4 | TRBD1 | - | TGTGCCAGCAGTCCTGGACAGGGACCCTATGGCTACACCTTC | CASSPGQGPYGYTF
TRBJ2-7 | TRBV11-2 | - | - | TGTGCCAGCAGCTTTTCCGCAGTCTACGAGCAGTACTTC | CASSFSAVYEQYF
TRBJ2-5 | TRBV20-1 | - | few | TGCAGTGCTAGAGATCTGATGTTGGGGACCCAGTACTTC | CSARDLMLGTQYF
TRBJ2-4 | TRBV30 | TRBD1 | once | TGTGCCTGGACAAGACAGGGCCGGAACATTCAGTACTTC | CAWTRQGRNIQYF
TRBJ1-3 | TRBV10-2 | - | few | TGCGCCAGCAGTGAGTCGAAATTTGACAGGACTTTT | CASSESKFDRTF
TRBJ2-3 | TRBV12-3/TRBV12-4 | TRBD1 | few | TGTGCCAGCAGTGGCGCAGGGGGCAGCACAGATACGCAGTATTTT | CASSGAGGSTDTQYF
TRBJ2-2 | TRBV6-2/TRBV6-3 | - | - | TGTGCCAGCGGTCGACCCGGGACTCACATCTCCGGGGAGCTGTTTTTT | CASGRPGTHISGELFF
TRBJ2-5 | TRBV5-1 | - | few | TGCGCCAGCAGCTACCAGGGCGACCCACAAGAGACCCAGTACTTC | CASSYQGDPQETQYF
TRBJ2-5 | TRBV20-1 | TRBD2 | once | TGCAGTGCTAGAGATCCTAGCGGGGGGGAAGAGACCCAGTACTTC | CSARDPSGGEETQYF
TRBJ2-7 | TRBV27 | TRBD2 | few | TGTGCCAGCAGTTTAATTTCGGGAGGGCCAAACGAGCAGTACTTC | CASSLISGGPNEQYF
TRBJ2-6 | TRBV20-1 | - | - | TGCAGTGCCGTGGACCCCGGGACACGAAGCTCTGGGGCCAACGTCCTGACTTTC | CSAVDPGTRSSGANVLTF
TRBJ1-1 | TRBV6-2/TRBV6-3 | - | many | TGTGCCAGCAGTTCTCAGGGGTACACGATCACTGAAGCTTTCTTT | CASSSQGYTITEAFF